This T cell receptor beta chain stems from a study of blood T cell repertoires in COVID-19. Study processing details: It was from reference gene primer amplification that nucleated cell counts were estimated. Sequencing was performed with immunoSEQ multiplex PCR; in TCRdb, only in-frame clones are kept and a portion is missing. That table is the source of V, J and clone size, and D and trimming were worked out from the DNA. The profile shows about 350,000 clones, 80% to 90% of them singletons. The source material was peripheral blood. The sequence was obtained from a man aged 30-40 years with COVID-19, enrolled during active disease.

DNA of the CDR3: TGTGCCAGCAGCGTATCCGGGAGGATCACTGAAGCTTTCTTT. Translating it yields CASSVSGRITEAFF. This chain joins TRBV9 and TRBJ1-1; D is uncertain. There are 14 residues in the CDR3. V was pared by 1 base and J by 4 bases, with 11 bases between. Germline-derived CDR1 and CDR2 are SGDLS and YYNGEE.